The source of this T cell receptor beta chain is a study of OX40 agonist ivuxolimab in advanced cancers. V lost 6 bases and J lost 9; bases outside the gene matches: 10. CDR3 length equals 16 residues. Germline V gene lookup returns CDR1 SNHLY and CDR2 FYNNEI. Sequencing was performed with immunoSEQ multiplex PCR; in TCRdb, only in-frame clones are kept and a portion is missing. The sample lists under 40,000 clones; about 83% were seen once. This receptor was obtained from an adult with an advanced solid tumor such as melanoma, head and neck, liver or kidney cancer. The chain is built from TRBV2 and TRBJ1-6, with 11 bases fitting TRBD1. The material sequenced was CD4+ or CD8+ T cells sorted from blood, taken in a trial of the OX40 agonist ivuxolimab. The CDR3 bases are TGTGCCAGCAGCGTTACACCCGGGACAGGGGGTTCACCCCTCCACTTT. Protein sequence: CASSVTPGTGGSPLHF.